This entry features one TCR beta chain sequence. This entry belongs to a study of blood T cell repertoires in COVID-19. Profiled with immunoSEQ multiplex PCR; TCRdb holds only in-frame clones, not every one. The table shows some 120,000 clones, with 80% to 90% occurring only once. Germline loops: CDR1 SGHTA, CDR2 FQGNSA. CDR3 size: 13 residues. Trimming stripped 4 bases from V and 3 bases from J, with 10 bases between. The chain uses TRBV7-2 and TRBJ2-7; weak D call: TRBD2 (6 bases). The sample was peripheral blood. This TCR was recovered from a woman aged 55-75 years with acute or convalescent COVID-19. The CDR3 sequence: CASSWRDGYEQYF. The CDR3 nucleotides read TGTGCCAGCAGCTGGAGGGACGGCTACGAGCAGTACTTC.